This passage covers 27 T cell receptor beta chains from one sample sequenced in a study of T cell clonotyping in hematopoietic cell transplantation. Sequenced by immunoSEQ multiplex PCR; TCRdb stores in-frame clones only, minus some. The sample records almost 20,000 clones, 65% to 85% being singletons. Sequences were obtained from peripheral blood mononuclear cells. The receptors were sampled from a man aged 55 to 70 in good health. Some clones in this sample may be carry-over from other donors' samples.

The V gene is TRBV7-8, the J gene TRBJ1-2, with 11 bases fitting TRBD1. V lost 5 bases and J lost 7; bases outside the gene matches: 12. The CDR3 loop spans 16 amino acids. Germline loops: CDR1 SGHVS, CDR2 FQNEAQ. CDR3 sequence (DNA): TGTGCCAGCAGCCCGGACAGGGGGCGCAGAGGAGGTGGCTACACCTTC. It codes for CASSPDRGRRGGGYTF.

The chain links TRBV6-5 to TRBJ1-2; D might be TRBD1 (6 bases). The CDR3 spans 15 residues. Germline CDR1 and CDR2: MNHEY and SVGAGI. Trimming shortened V by 0 bases and J by 5 bases, and 13 bases separated the two germline ends. Written as DNA, the CDR3 is TGTGCCAGCAGTTACTCAGCAGGGGTGAATTATGGCTACACCTTC. Protein: CASSYSAGVNYGYTF.

The chain carries TRBV7-2 and TRBJ1-5; D perhaps matches TRBD1 (6 bases). V was pared by 0 bases and J by 7 bases, with 10 bases between. Germline V gene sequence: CDR1 SGHTA, CDR2 FQGNSA. The CDR3 contains 14 residues. The CDR3 reads CASSLAGGRQPQHF. The DNA of the CDR3 is TGTGCCAGCAGCTTAGCCGGGGGCAGGCAGCCCCAGCATTTT.

A single count supports this clone. The rearrangement uses TRBV19 and TRBJ1-4, with TRBD1 as a possible D gene (5 bases). Germline V gene lookup returns CDR1 LNHDA and CDR2 SQIVND (reference sequence). V shed 8 bases and J shed 4 bases, with 14 bases lying between them. The CDR3 has 14 amino acids. CDR3 DNA: TGTGCCAGTGGGGAGGGACGGCATAATGAAAAACTGTTTTTT. This translates into CASGEGRHNEKLFF.

The CDR3 protein is CSAYFQETQYF. The CDR3 DNA reads TGCAGCGCATATTTCCAAGAGACCCAGTACTTC. The V call is TRBV29-1, the J call TRBJ2-5; D unclear. The V gene's germline CDR1 is SQVTM and CDR2 ANQGSEA. Trimming took 7 bases from V and 1 from J, leaving 7 bases between them. The CDR3 has 11 residues. The full variable domain, rest sourced from reference TRBV29-1 and TRBJ2-5, is SAVISQKPSRDICQRGTSLTIQCQVDSQVTMMFWYRQQPGQSLTLIATANQGSEATYESGFVIDKFPISRPNLTFSTLTVSNMSPEDSSIYLCSAYFQETQYFGPGTRLLVL.

This chain uses TRBV5-1 with TRBJ1-1; 7 bases match TRBD1. In germline, CDR1 is SGHRS, CDR2 YFSETQ. V lost 6 bases and J lost 1; bases outside the gene matches: 15. CDR3 size: 17 residues. The CDR3 nucleotides read TGCGCCAGCATCCGCGAAGATCTCCGGGACAGGAACACTGAAGCTTTCTTT. Translated, it gives CASIREDLRDRNTEAFF.

The chain employs TRBV30 and TRBJ2-7; 9 bases fit TRBD2. This CDR3 contains 15 residues. Germline V lookup: CDR1 GTSNPN, CDR2 SVGIG (reference sequence). The V gene end was trimmed by 2 bases and the J gene end by 4 bases; junction bases not matched to a gene: 9. The CDR3 loop reads CAWSTPGLAQYEQYF. The DNA for the CDR3 is TGTGCCTGGAGTACACCGGGACTAGCACAATACGAGCAGTACTTC.

The V call is TRBV5-1, the J call TRBJ1-1, with no clear D. Germline CDR1 is SGHRS and CDR2 is YFSETQ. This CDR3 comprises 14 residues. V gave up 0 bases and J gave up 5 bases, with 11 bases separating them. This CDR3 reads CASSLAPDGTEAFF. In DNA, the CDR3 is TGCGCCAGCAGCTTGGCTCCAGATGGGACTGAAGCTTTCTTT.

The chain links TRBV6-6 to TRBJ2-7, with D uncertain. Per the germline V gene, CDR1 is MNHNY and CDR2 is SVGAGI (reference sequence). V gave up 5 bases and J gave up 3 bases, with 11 bases separating them. The CDR3 sequence is 13 residues long. This CDR3 reads CASSRPGFYEQYF. The CDR3 bases are TGTGCCAGCAGTCGCCCGGGCTTCTACGAGCAGTACTTC.

The V and J genes are TRBV10-2 and TRBJ2-5; D may be TRBD2 (6 bases). The CDR3 extends over 13 amino acids. Trimming removed 6 bases at V and 4 bases at J, with 12 bases between. The germline gives CDR1 WSHSY, CDR2 SAAADI. The CDR3 DNA is TGCGCCAGCAGACTAGGAGCGGGAGAGACCCAGTACTTC. This codes for CASRLGAGETQYF.

The V and J genes are TRBV11-2 and TRBJ1-2; 9 bases match TRBD1. With 1 base clipped from V and 6 bases from J, the junction kept 9 bases outside the gene matches. The CDR3 is made up of 16 amino acids. Germline V gene sequence: CDR1 SGHAT, CDR2 FQNNGV. CDR3 sequence: CASSLAEGDRADGYTF. The CDR3 DNA reads as TGTGCCAGCAGCTTAGCTGAAGGGGACAGGGCGGATGGCTACACCTTC.

The chain joins TRBV28 to TRBJ2-1, with TRBD1 identical over 10 bases. V lost 6 bases and J lost 3; bases outside the gene matches: 5. Germline CDR1 is MDHEN and CDR2 is SYDVKM. This CDR3 region has 15 residues. CDR3 coding DNA: TGTGCCAGCAGCCACGGACAGGGGGGCTACAATGAGCAGTTCTTC. Translation gives CASSHGQGGYNEQFF.

The V gene is TRBV7-8, the J gene TRBJ2-3; D is unresolved. Germline-derived CDR1 and CDR2 are SGHVS and FQNEAQ. The CDR3 length is 12 residues. V dropped 0 bases and J dropped 3 bases, with 1 base sitting between them. This CDR3 reads CASSLATDTQYF. The CDR3 coding sequence is TGTGCCAGCAGCTTAGCGACAGATACGCAGTATTTT.

The chain couples TRBV25-1 to TRBJ1-2; no firm D call. Germline V CDR1 and CDR2: MGHDK, SYGVNS. Trimming shortened V by 7 bases and J by 3 bases, and 9 bases separated the two germline ends. The CDR3 runs to 12 residues. CDR3 nucleotide sequence: TGTGCCAGCACGGATCCCGACTATGGCTACACCTTC. This encodes CASTDPDYGYTF.

The genes are TRBV27 and TRBJ1-1, with 9 bases lining up with TRBD1. V was clipped by 6 bases and J by 8 bases; unmatched bases: 13. The CDR3 covers 15 residues. The V gene's germline CDR1 is MNHEY and CDR2 SMNVEV (reference sequence). The CDR3 bases are TGTGCCAGCAGACCCTTTTTGGACAGGGGCTTAGAAGCTTTCTTT. Its protein is CASRPFLDRGLEAFF.

This chain uses TRBV5-6 with TRBJ1-5; D call uncertain. Germline V gives CDR1 SGHDT, CDR2 YYEEEE. V was clipped by 0 bases and J by 4 bases, with 8 bases between them. CDR3 size: 14 residues. The CDR3 coding sequence is TGTGCCAGCAGCTTGGAATCAGCTAATCAGCCCCAGCATTTT. Translated: CASSLESANQPQHF.

This clone appeared once. CDR3 nucleotide sequence: TGCGCCAGCAGCTTGGGTACCCCGGGGAATCAGCCCCAGCATTTT. This translates into CASSLGTPGNQPQHF. The gene calls are TRBV5-1 and TRBJ1-5; D gene ambiguous. Germline CDR1 reads SGHRS; CDR2 reads YFSETQ. Trimming removed 0 bases from V and 4 bases from J, with 11 bases in between. The CDR3 runs to 15 residues.

The V call is TRBV11-1, the J call TRBJ2-3; D gene unclear. The CDR3 contains 14 residues. Germline-derived CDR1 and CDR2 are SGHAT and FQDESV (reference sequence). V lost 4 bases, J lost 2 bases, and 10 bases lay in between. CDR3 sequence: CASSYSAYTDTQYF. In DNA form, the CDR3 reads TGTGCCAGCAGCTATTCTGCGTACACAGATACGCAGTATTTT.

This chain links TRBV7-8 with TRBJ1-2, with D perhaps TRBD1 (5 bases). The germline V gene has CDR1 SGHVS and CDR2 FQNEAQ. This CDR3 is built from 16 residues. V was cut by 5 bases and J by 8 bases, with 24 bases left in between. The DNA of the CDR3 is TGTGCCAGCAGCCTTGGCCCGGGGGGAGGATTCAGCGGCTACACCTTC. It encodes CASSLGPGGGFSGYTF. Full variable domain (missing parts from reference TRBV7-8 and TRBJ1-2): GAGVSQSPRYKVAKRGQDVALRCDPISGHVSLFWYQQALGQGPEFLTYFQNEAQLDKSGLPSDRFFAERPEGSVSTLKIQRTQQEDSAVYLCASSLGPGGGFSGYTFGSGTRLTVV.

This clone was seen once. The chain employs TRBV11-2 and TRBJ2-1; D is unclear. V was cut by 2 bases and J by 5 bases, with 13 bases left in between. The CDR3 extends over 15 amino acids. From germline, CDR1 is SGHAT and CDR2 FQNNGV. The CDR3 bases are TGTGCCAGCAGCTTATGGCTAGAAGTGAACAATGAGCAGTTCTTC. Amino acids: CASSLWLEVNNEQFF.

V usage is TRBV11-2 and J usage is TRBJ2-7, with D perhaps matching TRBD2 (5 bases). CDR1 SGHAT and CDR2 FQNNGV come from the germline V gene. There are 11 residues in the CDR3. V lost 1 base and J 7 bases, leaving 5 bases between the germline ends. CDR3: CASSLVAEQYF. DNA for the CDR3: TGTGCCAGCAGCTTAGTAGCGGAGCAGTACTTC.

The V and J genes are TRBV27 and TRBJ1-2; 9 nucleotides match TRBD1. Germline values: CDR1 MNHEY, CDR2 SMNVEV (reference sequence). Germline trimming cut 7 bases from V and 2 bases from J; bases unmatched to any gene: 5. This CDR3 has 14 residues. CDR3 nucleotides: TGTGCCAGCAAAGGGACAGGGAGGAACTATGGCTACACCTTC. Protein sequence: CASKGTGRNYGYTF.

The V and J genes are TRBV11-2 and TRBJ2-1, with 8 bases identical to TRBD2. CDR1 SGHAT and CDR2 FQNNGV come from the germline V gene. Trimming at V came to 4 bases and at J to 1 base, leaving 3 bases not matched to a gene. CDR3 length: 15 residues. CDR3 amino acids: CASSWRGDSYNEQFF. CDR3 coding DNA: TGTGCCAGCAGCTGGCGGGGGGATTCCTACAATGAGCAGTTCTTC.

The rearrangement joins TRBV18 to TRBJ1-1, with TRBD1 matching 9 bases. The J segment lost 5 bases and the V segment lost 4 bases, leaving 2 bases of the junction unmatched. CDR3 size: 13 residues. Germline V lookup: CDR1 KGHSH, CDR2 LQKENI. CDR3 sequence reads: CASSLGTGTEAFF. The CDR3 DNA reads as TGTGCCAGCTCACTGGGGACAGGGACTGAAGCTTTCTTT.

Notes on this clone: Other DNA sequences in the sample encode the same CDR3. The chain has TRBV4-1 and TRBJ2-6; no reliable D call. V was shortened by 4 bases and J by 0 bases, with 10 bases between the two germline ends. This CDR3 is built from 16 residues. Germline CDR1 and CDR2: MGHRA and YSYEKL. The DNA of the CDR3 is TGCGCCAGCAGCCGAGGAGACGGCTCTGGGGCCAACGTCCTGACTTTC. Its translation is CASSRGDGSGANVLTF.

The genes are TRBV6-5 and TRBJ1-3; maybe TRBD1 (6 bases). V was trimmed by 0 bases and J by 3 bases, leaving 12 bases between them. This CDR3 contains 16 residues. CDR1 MNHEY and CDR2 SVGAGI come from the germline V gene. CDR3 in amino acids: CASSYSPQGLGNTIYF. CDR3 sequence (DNA): TGTGCCAGCAGTTACTCTCCCCAGGGGCTTGGAAACACCATATATTTT.

The V and J genes are TRBV6-5 and TRBJ1-1; D is unclear. Germline CDR1 reads MNHEY; CDR2 reads SVGAGI. The CDR3 runs 13 residues. V shed 5 bases and J shed 3 bases, with 10 bases lying between them. CDR3 nucleotides: TGTGCCAGCAGTAGGGTGTGGGACACTGAAGCTTTCTTT. Its protein product is CASSRVWDTEAFF.